Below are 9 T cell receptor beta chains sequenced from a single sample in a study of cytomegalovirus exposure and HLA in healthy donors. 60 Vbeta and 13 Jbeta primers were used in PCR. Measured with immunoSEQ multiplex PCR; TCRdb has only the in-frame clones, and not every one. The sample includes tens of thousands of clones. The sample taken for sequencing was PBMCs. These receptors came from a female donor in good health and CMV-seropositive.

The V call is TRBV5-6, the J call TRBJ2-7; 7 bases map to TRBD2. Germline values: CDR1 SGHDT, CDR2 YYEEEE. V shed 0 bases and J 5 bases; nucleotides not matched to a gene: 5. The CDR3 has 14 residues. DNA of the CDR3: TGTGCCAGCAGCTTGGGGACTAGTTTCAACGAGCAGTACTTC. This gives the protein CASSLGTSFNEQYF.

V and J are TRBV27 and TRBJ2-1; 9 nucleotides match TRBD2. This CDR3 has 16 residues. Germline lookup yields CDR1 MNHEY and CDR2 SMNVEV (reference sequence). Unmatched junction bases numbered 6, after V lost 5 bases and J lost 1 base. The chain's CDR3 is CASSPRAGGSYNEQFF. The CDR3 coding sequence is TGTGCCAGCAGTCCCAGAGCGGGAGGATCCTACAATGAGCAGTTCTTC.

V usage is TRBV23-1 and J usage is TRBJ2-7, with D possibly being TRBD2 (5 bases). TRBV23-1 is an open reading frame whose function is uncertain. This CDR3 region has 16 residues. V was shortened by 8 bases and J by 0 bases, with 20 bases between the two germline ends. The DNA for the CDR3 is TGCGCCAGCCGTCCAAAGGTCCCCCGGGGCTCCTACGAGCAGTACTTC. Residues: CASRPKVPRGSYEQYF.

The V and J genes are TRBV12-5 and TRBJ1-2; D is possibly TRBD1 (6 bases). Germline V CDR1 and CDR2: LGHNT, FRNRAP. Deletions cut 3 bases from V and 1 base from J, with 12 bases between. CDR3 length: 15 residues. The CDR3 sequence: CASGFPGHGNYGYTF. CDR3 nucleotide sequence: TGTGCTAGTGGTTTTCCGGGACACGGTAACTATGGCTACACCTTC.

The chain recombines TRBV6-5 with TRBJ1-5; possibly TRBD1 for D (6 bases). CDR1 is MNHEY and CDR2 is SVGAGI in the germline V gene. The CDR3 runs to 15 residues. V gave up 5 bases and J gave up 2 bases, with 13 bases separating them. The CDR3 region is CASSLQGFGNQPQHF. CDR3 coding DNA: TGTGCCAGCAGTCTACAGGGCTTTGGCAATCAGCCCCAGCATTTT.

About this clone: In the same sample, other DNA sequences code for this CDR3. The chain employs TRBV7-2 and TRBJ1-1; D might be TRBD1 (5 bases). V was trimmed by 5 bases and J by 2 bases, leaving 9 bases between them. Looked up from germline, CDR1 is SGHTA and CDR2 is FQGNSA. The CDR3 has 13 residues. Here the CDR3 reads CASSTQGNTEAFF. The CDR3 bases are TGTGCCAGCAGCACCCAGGGAAACACTGAAGCTTTCTTT. The full variable domain, completed using reference TRBV7-2 and TRBJ1-1, is GAGVSQSPSNKVTEKGKDVELRCDPISGHTALYWYRQSLGQGLEFLIYFQGNSAPDKSGLPSDRFSAERTGGSVSTLTIQRTQQEDSAVYLCASSTQGNTEAFFGQGTRLTVV.

This chain joins TRBV18 and TRBJ2-3, with a tentative D call TRBD2 (5 bases). V was cut by 2 bases and J by 0 bases, with 12 bases left in between. The CDR3 has 16 amino acids. Germline V lookup: CDR1 KGHSH, CDR2 LQKENI. For the CDR3, the DNA is TGTGCCAGCTCACCAATCGTCGGCGGGAGCACAGATACGCAGTATTTT. Translated, it gives CASSPIVGGSTDTQYF.

V is TRBV6-5 and J is TRBJ2-1; D perhaps matches TRBD2 (6 bases). CDR1 and CDR2 from the germline V gene are MNHEY and SVGAGI. V lost 7 bases, J lost 5 bases, and 18 bases lay in between. The CDR3 length is 15 residues. For the CDR3, the DNA is TGTGCCAGCAAGATAGGAGGGTTGTCCGACAATGAGCAGTTCTTC. Its protein product is CASKIGGLSDNEQFF.

The chain is built from TRBV4-1 and TRBJ2-4; perhaps TRBD2 as D (6 bases). Germline V gene lookup returns CDR1 MGHRA and CDR2 YSYEKL. V lost 0 bases to trimming and J lost 3 bases, with 9 bases between them. This CDR3 is 15 amino acids long. In nucleotides, the CDR3 is TGCGCCAGCAGCCAAGATTCGGGGGTCAAAAACATTCAGTACTTC. Protein product: CASSQDSGVKNIQYF.